The sequence of this T cell receptor (beta chain) was determined in a study of blood T cell repertoires in COVID-19. For the study at large: The study drew acute and convalescent COVID-19 samples from the United States, Italy and Spain. Sample material is recorded as cDNA or gDNA derived from T cells, B-cell-depleted T cells, or PBMCs.

V was clipped by 5 bases and J by 0 bases; unmatched bases: 7. The CDR3 runs 16 residues. CDR1 and CDR2 (germline): MGHDK, SYGVNS. As originally analysed: Estimation of nucleated cell counts relied on the amplification of reference gene primers. TCRdb keeps only in-frame clones here, not all; method: immunoSEQ multiplex PCR. The DNA was the basis for D and trimming; V, J and clone size are from that table. Found here are around 250,000 clones, 80% to 90% of them singletons; the top ten hold around 5.4%. The receptor's source is a man at least 80 years old with acute or convalescent COVID-19. Sequenced input: peripheral blood. J is TRBJ2-1 and V is TRBV25-1; 7 bases are a match to TRBD2. The CDR3 DNA follows: TGTGCCAGCAGTCCCCGGACGGGGGGCTCCTACAATGAGCAGTTCTTC. This gives the protein CASSPRTGGSYNEQFF. The full variable domain, its missing parts supplied by reference TRBV25-1 and TRBJ2-1, is EADIYQTPRYLVIGTGKKITLECSQTMGHDKMYWYQQDPGMELHLIHYSYGVNSTEKGDLSSESTVSRIRTEHFPLTLESARPSHTSQYLCASSPRTGGSYNEQFFGPGTRLTVL.